This entry lists 9 T cell receptor beta chains sequenced from one sample in a study of blood T cell repertoires in COVID-19. Repertoires were generated with immunoSEQ multiplex PCR, while TCRdb's copy carries only in-frame clones and drops some. The table has approximately 200,000 clones, more than 70% seen once. Input material: PBMCs or T cells enriched from blood (not recorded which). Receptors originate from a woman in her twenties or thirties who had recovered from COVID-19.

The V gene is TRBV29-1, the J gene TRBJ2-1, with 7 nucleotides matching TRBD2. The V segment lost 4 bases and the J segment 1 base; nucleotides outside the gene matches: 7. The CDR3 runs 15 residues. Germline loops: CDR1 SQVTM, CDR2 ANQGSEA. CDR3 DNA: TGCAGCGTTGCTTTGGCGGGAGTATCCTACAATGAGCAGTTCTTC. Protein: CSVALAGVSYNEQFF.

The genes are TRBV18 and TRBJ2-7; possible D gene TRBD2, 5 bases. The CDR3 spans 13 residues. CDR1 is KGHSH, CDR2 LQKENI, per germline. V lost 5 bases to trimming and J lost 0 bases, with 8 bases between them. CDR3 DNA: TGTGCCAGCTCAGGAGGTGTCTCCTACGAGCAGTACTTC. Encoded protein: CASSGGVSYEQYF.

V usage is TRBV5-1 and J usage is TRBJ2-1; 10 bases agree with TRBD2. The length of the CDR3 is 17 residues. Germline-derived CDR1 and CDR2 are SGHRS and YFSETQ. Losses at the gene ends were 3 bases for V and 7 bases for J; bases not matched to a gene: 13. The CDR3 spells CASSSGWASGRANEQFF. In DNA, the CDR3 is TGCGCCAGCAGCTCAGGGTGGGCTAGCGGGAGAGCAAATGAGCAGTTCTTC.

The gene calls are TRBV19 and TRBJ2-7, with 7 bases lining up with TRBD1. The CDR3 spans 16 residues. Germline loops: CDR1 LNHDA, CDR2 SQIVND (reference sequence). J was trimmed by 0 bases and V by 5 bases; bases with no gene match: 10. The CDR3 protein is CASSGAGTENSYEQYF. CDR3 nucleotides: TGTGCCAGTAGTGGGGCTGGGACAGAGAACTCCTACGAGCAGTACTTC.

The genes are TRBV11-2 and TRBJ2-3; TRBD1 is a possible D gene (7 bases). The V and J ends lost 5 bases and 6 bases respectively, with 15 bases between them. The length of the CDR3 is 14 residues. CDR1 and CDR2 (germline): SGHAT, FQNNGV. CDR3 loop: CASSVTQGRDTQYF. For the CDR3, the DNA is TGTGCCAGCAGCGTAACACAGGGGAGGGATACGCAGTATTTT.

The chain couples TRBV2 to TRBJ2-7, with D perhaps TRBD1 (6 bases). Trimming cost V 7 bases and J 5 bases, with 18 bases left between them. CDR1 and CDR2 (germline): SNHLY, FYNNEI. The CDR3 is made up of 14 amino acids. This CDR3 reads CASTLAGRGHEQYF. CDR3 sequence (DNA): TGTGCCAGCACCCTTGCGGGCAGGGGACACGAGCAGTACTTC.

In this sample, this clone turned up once. The rearrangement links TRBV4-1 to TRBJ2-5; 10 bases match TRBD1. With 3 bases clipped from V and 5 bases from J, the junction kept 3 bases outside the gene matches. The CDR3 loop spans 14 amino acids. The germline CDR1 and CDR2 sequences are MGHRA and YSYEKL. The CDR3 here is CASSQTGGIETQYF. The CDR3 bases are TGCGCCAGCAGCCAGACAGGGGGCATTGAGACCCAGTACTTC.

This chain uses TRBV6-5 with TRBJ2-1; D may be TRBD1 (6 bases). Germline values: CDR1 MNHEY, CDR2 SVGAGI. V was clipped by 3 bases and J by 9 bases, with 18 bases between them. This CDR3 region has 15 residues. The DNA for the CDR3 is TGTGCCAGCAGTTATTGGGGGCACGGGGTCGGTGAGCAGTTCTTC. Amino acids: CASSYWGHGVGEQFF.

V gene TRBV13 combines with J gene TRBJ2-3, with 11 positions matching TRBD2. The length of the CDR3 is 15 residues. V dropped 4 bases and J dropped 7; count of bases not matched to a gene: 7. CDR1 is PRHDT and CDR2 is FYEKMQ in the germline V gene (reference sequence). CDR3 sequence (DNA): TGTGCCAGCAGCTGTACTAGCGGGAGTGCATATACGCAGTATTTT. This sequence encodes CASSCTSGSAYTQYF.